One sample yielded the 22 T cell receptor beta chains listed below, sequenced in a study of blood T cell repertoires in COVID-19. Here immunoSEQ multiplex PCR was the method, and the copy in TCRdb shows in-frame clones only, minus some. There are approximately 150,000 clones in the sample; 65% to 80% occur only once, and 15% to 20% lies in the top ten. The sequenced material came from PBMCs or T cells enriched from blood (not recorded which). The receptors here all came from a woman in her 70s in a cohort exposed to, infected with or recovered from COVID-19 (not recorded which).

Written as DNA, the CDR3 is TGTGCCAGCAGCTCGGGACAGGGGAAGGGTGAAGCTTTCTTT. Translation: CASSSGQGKGEAFF. This rearrangement joins TRBV28 to TRBJ1-1, with 10 bases fitting TRBD1. Germline-derived CDR1 and CDR2 are MDHEN and SYDVKM. V lost 6 bases to trimming and J lost 7 bases; unmatched junction nucleotides: 8. The CDR3 runs to 14 residues. Full variable domain (rest looked up from reference TRBV28 and TRBJ1-1): DVKVTQSSRYLVKRTGEKVFLECVQDMDHENMFWYRQDPGLGLRLIYFSYDVKMKEKGDIPEGYSVSREKKERFSLILESASTNQTSMYLCASSSGQGKGEAFFGQGTRLTVV.

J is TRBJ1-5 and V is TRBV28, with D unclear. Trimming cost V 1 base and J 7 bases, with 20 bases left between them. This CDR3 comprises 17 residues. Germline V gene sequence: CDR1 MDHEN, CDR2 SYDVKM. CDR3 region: CASSLSGRGLFGQPQHF. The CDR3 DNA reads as TGTGCCAGCAGTTTATCCGGCAGAGGATTGTTCGGGCAGCCCCAGCATTTT.

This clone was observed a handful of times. The CDR3 is CASIQGGSSSTQYF. For the CDR3, the DNA is TGTGCCAGCATTCAGGGAGGGTCGTCCAGTACGCAGTATTTT. The J gene is TRBJ2-3, the V gene TRBV7-9; 7 positions agree with TRBD2. The ends lost 7 bases at V and 8 bases at J; junction bases unmatched: 12. CDR1 and CDR2 from the germline V gene are SEHNR and FQNEAQ (reference sequence). The CDR3 has 14 residues.

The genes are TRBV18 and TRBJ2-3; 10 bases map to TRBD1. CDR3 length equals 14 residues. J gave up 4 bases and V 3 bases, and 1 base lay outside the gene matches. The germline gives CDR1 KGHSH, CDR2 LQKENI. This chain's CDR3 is CASSPGQGADTQYF. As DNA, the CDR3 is TGTGCCAGCTCACCTGGACAGGGGGCAGATACGCAGTATTTT.

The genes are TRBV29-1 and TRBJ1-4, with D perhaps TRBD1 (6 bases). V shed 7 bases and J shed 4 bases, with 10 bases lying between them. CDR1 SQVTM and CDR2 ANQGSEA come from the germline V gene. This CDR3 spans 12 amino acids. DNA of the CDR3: TGCAGCGCAACAGGGATTAATGAAAAACTGTTTTTT. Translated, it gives CSATGINEKLFF.

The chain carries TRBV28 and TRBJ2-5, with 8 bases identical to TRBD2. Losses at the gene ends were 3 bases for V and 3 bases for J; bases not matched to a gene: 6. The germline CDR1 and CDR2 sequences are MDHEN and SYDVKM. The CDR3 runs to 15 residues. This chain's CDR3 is CASSFGTRTEETQYF. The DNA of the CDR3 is TGTGCCAGCAGTTTCGGGACTAGGACGGAAGAGACCCAGTACTTC.

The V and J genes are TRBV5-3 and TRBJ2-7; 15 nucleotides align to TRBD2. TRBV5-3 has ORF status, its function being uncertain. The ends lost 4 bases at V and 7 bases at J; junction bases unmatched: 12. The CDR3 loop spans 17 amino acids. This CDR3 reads CARSDGLAGGPGREQYF. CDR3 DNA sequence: TGTGCCAGAAGCGACGGACTAGCGGGAGGGCCTGGAAGGGAGCAGTACTTC.

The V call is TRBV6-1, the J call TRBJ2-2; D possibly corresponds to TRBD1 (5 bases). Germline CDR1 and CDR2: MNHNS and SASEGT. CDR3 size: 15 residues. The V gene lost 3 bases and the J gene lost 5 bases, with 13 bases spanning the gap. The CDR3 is CASSDGHTRTGELFF. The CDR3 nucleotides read TGTGCCAGCAGTGACGGACATACCAGGACCGGGGAGCTGTTTTTT.

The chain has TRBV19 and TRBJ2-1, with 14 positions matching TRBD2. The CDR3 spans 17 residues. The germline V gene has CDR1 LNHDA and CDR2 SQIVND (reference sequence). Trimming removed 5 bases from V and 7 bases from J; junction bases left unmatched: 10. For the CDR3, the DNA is TGTGCCAGTAGTCACCGACTAGCGGGAGGGCCGGGGAATGAGCAGTTCTTC. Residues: CASSHRLAGGPGNEQFF.

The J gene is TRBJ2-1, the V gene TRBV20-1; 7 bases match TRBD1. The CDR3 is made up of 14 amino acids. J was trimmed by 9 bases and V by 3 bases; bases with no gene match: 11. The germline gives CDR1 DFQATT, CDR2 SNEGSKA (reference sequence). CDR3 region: CSASAAPSGGEQFF. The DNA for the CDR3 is TGCAGTGCTAGTGCGGCTCCCTCAGGGGGTGAGCAGTTCTTC.

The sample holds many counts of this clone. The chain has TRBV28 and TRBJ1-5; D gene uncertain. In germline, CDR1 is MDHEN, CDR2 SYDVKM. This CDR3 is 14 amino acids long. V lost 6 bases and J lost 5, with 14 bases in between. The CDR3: CASSTVGRDQPQHF. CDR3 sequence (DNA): TGTGCCAGCAGCACTGTTGGTCGGGATCAGCCCCAGCATTTT.

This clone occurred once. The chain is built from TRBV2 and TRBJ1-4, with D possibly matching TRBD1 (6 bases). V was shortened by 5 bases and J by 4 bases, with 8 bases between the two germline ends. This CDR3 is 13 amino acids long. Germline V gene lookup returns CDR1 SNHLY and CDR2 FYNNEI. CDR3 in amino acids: CASSTGNNEKLFF. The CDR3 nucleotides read TGTGCCAGCAGTACAGGGAATAATGAAAAACTGTTTTTT.

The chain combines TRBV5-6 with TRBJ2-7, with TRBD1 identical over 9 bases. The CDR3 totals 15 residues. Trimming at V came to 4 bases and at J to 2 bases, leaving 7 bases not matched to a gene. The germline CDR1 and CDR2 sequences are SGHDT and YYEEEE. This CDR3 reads CASSAGGTGTYEQYF. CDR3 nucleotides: TGTGCCAGCAGCGCCGGGGGGACAGGGACCTACGAGCAGTACTTC.

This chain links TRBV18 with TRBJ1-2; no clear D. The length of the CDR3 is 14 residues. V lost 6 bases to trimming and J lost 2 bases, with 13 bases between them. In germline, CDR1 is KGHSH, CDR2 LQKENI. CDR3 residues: CASSPGRENYGYTF. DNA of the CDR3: TGTGCCAGCTCGCCCGGCCGGGAGAACTATGGCTACACCTTC.

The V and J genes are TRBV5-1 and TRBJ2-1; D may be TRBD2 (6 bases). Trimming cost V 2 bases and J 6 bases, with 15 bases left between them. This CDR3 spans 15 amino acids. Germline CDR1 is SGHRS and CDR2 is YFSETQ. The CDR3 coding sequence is TGCGCCAGCAGCTTTTACGCGGGGAATATCAATGAGCAGTTCTTC. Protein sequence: CASSFYAGNINEQFF.

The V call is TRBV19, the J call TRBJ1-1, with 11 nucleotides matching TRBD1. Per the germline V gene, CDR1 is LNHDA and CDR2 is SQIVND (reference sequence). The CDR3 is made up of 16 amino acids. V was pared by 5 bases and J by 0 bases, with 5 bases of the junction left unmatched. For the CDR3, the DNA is TGTGCCAGTAGTTTTGGACAGGGGGCGATGAACACTGAAGCTTTCTTT. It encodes CASSFGQGAMNTEAFF.

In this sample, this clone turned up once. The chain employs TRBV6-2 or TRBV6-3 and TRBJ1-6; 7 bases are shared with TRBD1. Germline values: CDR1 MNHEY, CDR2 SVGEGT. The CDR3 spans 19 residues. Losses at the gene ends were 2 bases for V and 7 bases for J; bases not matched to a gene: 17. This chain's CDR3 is CASSYPEYGGNRGNSPLHF. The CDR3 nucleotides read TGTGCCAGCAGTTACCCGGAGTACGGAGGGAACAGGGGCAATTCACCCCTCCACTTT.

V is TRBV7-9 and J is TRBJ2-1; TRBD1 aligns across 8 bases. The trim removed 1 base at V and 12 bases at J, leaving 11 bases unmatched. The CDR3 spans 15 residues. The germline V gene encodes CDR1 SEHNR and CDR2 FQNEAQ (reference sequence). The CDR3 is CASSLGWARGRVQFF. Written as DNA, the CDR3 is TGTGCCAGCAGCTTAGGGTGGGCCAGGGGGCGTGTGCAGTTCTTC.

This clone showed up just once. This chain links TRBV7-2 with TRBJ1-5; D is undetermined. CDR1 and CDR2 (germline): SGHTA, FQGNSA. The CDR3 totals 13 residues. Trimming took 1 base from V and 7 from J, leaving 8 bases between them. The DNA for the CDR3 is TGTGCCAGCAGCTTAGAGCCGGTCCAGCCCCAGCATTTT. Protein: CASSLEPVQPQHF. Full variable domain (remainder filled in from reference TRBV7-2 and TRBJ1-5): GAGVSQSPSNKVTEKGKDVELRCDPISGHTALYWYRQSLGQGLEFLIYFQGNSAPDKSGLPSDRFSAERTGGSVSTLTIQRTQQEDSAVYLCASSLEPVQPQHFGDGTRLSIL.

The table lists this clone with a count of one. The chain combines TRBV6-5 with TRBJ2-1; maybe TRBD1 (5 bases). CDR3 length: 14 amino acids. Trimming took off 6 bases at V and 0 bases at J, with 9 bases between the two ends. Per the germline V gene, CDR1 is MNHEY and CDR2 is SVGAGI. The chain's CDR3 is CASRRQSSYNEQFF. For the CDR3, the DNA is TGTGCCAGCAGAAGACAGAGCTCCTACAATGAGCAGTTCTTC.

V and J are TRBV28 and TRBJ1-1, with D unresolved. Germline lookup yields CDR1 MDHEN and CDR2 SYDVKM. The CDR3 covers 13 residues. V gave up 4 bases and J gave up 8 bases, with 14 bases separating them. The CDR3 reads CASSWVGTEEAFF. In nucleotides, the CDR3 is TGTGCCAGCAGTTGGGTAGGAACAGAGGAAGCTTTCTTT. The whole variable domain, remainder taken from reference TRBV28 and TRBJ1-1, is DVKVTQSSRYLVKRTGEKVFLECVQDMDHENMFWYRQDPGLGLRLIYFSYDVKMKEKGDIPEGYSVSREKKERFSLILESASTNQTSMYLCASSWVGTEEAFFGQGTRLTVV.

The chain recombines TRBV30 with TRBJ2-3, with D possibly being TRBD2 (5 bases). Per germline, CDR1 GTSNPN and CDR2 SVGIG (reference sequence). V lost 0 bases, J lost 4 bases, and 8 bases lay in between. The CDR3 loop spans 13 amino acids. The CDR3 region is CAWSVEGPDTQYF. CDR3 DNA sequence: TGTGCCTGGAGTGTAGAGGGCCCAGATACGCAGTATTTT.